A selection of T cell receptor beta chains follows, all from one sample in a study of human T cells and chemical hapten exposure. One entry per CDR3 protein, called by TCRdb with MiXCR from the RACE reads. The table includes more than 75,000 distinct CDR3 sequences, approximately 8% detected once. Sequences were obtained from whole blood. The origin of the receptors is a male donor in good health. Some clones in this sample may be carry-over from other donors' samples. CDR3s include the opening cysteine and the closing phenylalanine or tryptophan. The order of the fields is clone size, D gene, V gene, J gene, CDR3 protein, CDR3 DNA. D genes are given only for firm matches. Not all rows give a size; the values are once, few, many and, for expanded clones, a class.

clone size: many; D gene: .; V gene: TRBV27; J gene: TRBJ1-4; CDR3 protein: CASKGHVRGEKLFF; CDR3 DNA: TGTGCCAGCAAAGGACACGTGAGGGGTGAAAAACTGTTTTTT
clone size: few; D gene: .; V gene: TRBV9; J gene: TRBJ2-2; CDR3 protein: CASSGSVTGELFF; CDR3 DNA: TGTGCCAGCAGCGGCAGCGTCACCGGGGAGCTGTTTTTT
clone size: many; D gene: .; V gene: TRBV9; J gene: TRBJ2-7; CDR3 protein: CASSVATNPYEQYF; CDR3 DNA: TGTGCCAGCAGCGTAGCTACGAACCCCTACGAGCAGTACTTC
clone size: .; D gene: .; V gene: TRBV20-1; J gene: TRBJ2-7; CDR3 protein: CSARTRSTYEQYF; CDR3 DNA: TGCAGTGCTAGGACTAGAAGTACCTACGAGCAGTACTTC
clone size: many; D gene: TRBD1; V gene: TRBV20-1; J gene: TRBJ1-2; CDR3 protein: CSAREQGINYGYTF; CDR3 DNA: TGCAGTGCTAGAGAACAGGGGATCAACTATGGCTACACCTTC
clone size: many; D gene: .; V gene: TRBV15; J gene: TRBJ2-2; CDR3 protein: CATSRVNTGELFF; CDR3 DNA: TGTGCCACCAGCAGGGTGAACACCGGGGAGCTGTTTTTT
clone size: .; D gene: .; V gene: TRBV7-9; J gene: TRBJ1-1; CDR3 protein: CASSLDPEAFF; CDR3 DNA: TGTGCCAGCAGCTTAGATCCTGAAGCTTTCTTT
clone size: .; D gene: TRBD2; V gene: TRBV7-8; J gene: TRBJ2-5; CDR3 protein: CASSSRLAGFQETQYF; CDR3 DNA: TGTGCCAGCAGCTCCCGACTAGCGGGGTTCCAAGAGACCCAGTACTTC
clone size: many; D gene: TRBD2; V gene: TRBV14; J gene: TRBJ2-5; CDR3 protein: CASSQGLAGVFETQYF; CDR3 DNA: TGTGCCAGCAGCCAAGGACTAGCGGGAGTCTTTGAGACCCAGTACTTC
clone size: few; D gene: .; V gene: TRBV15; J gene: TRBJ1-1; CDR3 protein: CATSRPTGMNTEAFF; CDR3 DNA: TGTGCCACCAGCAGGCCGACAGGAATGAACACTGAAGCTTTCTTT
clone size: .; D gene: .; V gene: TRBV25-1; J gene: TRBJ1-5; CDR3 protein: CASSEYLSNQPQHF; CDR3 DNA: TGTGCCAGCAGTGAATATCTCAGCAATCAGCCCCAGCATTTT